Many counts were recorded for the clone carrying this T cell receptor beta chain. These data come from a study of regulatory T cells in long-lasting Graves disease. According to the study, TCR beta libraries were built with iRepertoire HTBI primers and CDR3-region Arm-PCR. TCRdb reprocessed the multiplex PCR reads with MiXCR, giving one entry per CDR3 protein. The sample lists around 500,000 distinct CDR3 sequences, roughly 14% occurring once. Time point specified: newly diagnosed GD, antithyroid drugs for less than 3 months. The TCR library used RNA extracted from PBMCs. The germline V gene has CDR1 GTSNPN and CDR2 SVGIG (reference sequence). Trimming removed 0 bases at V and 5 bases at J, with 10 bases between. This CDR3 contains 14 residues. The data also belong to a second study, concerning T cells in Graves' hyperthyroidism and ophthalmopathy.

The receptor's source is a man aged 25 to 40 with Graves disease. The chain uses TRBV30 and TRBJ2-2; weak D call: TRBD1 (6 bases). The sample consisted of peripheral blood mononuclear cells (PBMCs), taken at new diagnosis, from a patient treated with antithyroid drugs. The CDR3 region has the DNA TGTGCCTGGAGTGTGGGGGCTGGGACCGGGGAGCTGTTTTTT. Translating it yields CAWSVGAGTGELFF. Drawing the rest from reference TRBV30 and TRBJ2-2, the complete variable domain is SQTIHQWPATLVQPVGSPLSLECTVEGTSNPNLYWYRQAAGRGLQLLFYSVGIGQISSEVPQNLSASRPQDRQFILSSKKLLLSDSGFYLCAWSVGAGTGELFFGEGSRLTVL.